This T cell receptor beta chain was sequenced for a study of metastatic and nonmetastatic thyroid tumors. V shed 0 bases and J shed 5 bases, with 14 bases lying between them. Germline values: CDR1 MNHEY, CDR2 SMNVEV (reference sequence). The CDR3 is 16 residues long. Thyroid surgery was performed in patients who had received no treatment beforehand. At least ten counts were recorded for this clone. MiXCR re-clonotyped the PCR reads for TCRdb. In the table there are 20,000 or so clones, around 23% of which are singletons. Sequenced sample: blood. The source is a male donor with papillary thyroid cancer or a benign thyroid nodule (not recorded which). Some clones in this sample may be carry-over from other donors' samples. The chain couples TRBV27 to TRBJ1-5; possibly TRBD1 for D (5 bases). The chain's CDR3 is CASSLSFSRGDQPQHF. CDR3 coding DNA: TGTGCCAGCAGTTTATCCTTTAGTCGGGGGGATCAGCCCCAGCATTTT.